This T cell receptor (beta chain) comes out of a study of neurological immune-mediated disorders. Regarding the study as a whole: Multiple sclerosis, the disease with the least TCR clonal expansion, fell below healthy controls, whereas HTLV-1-associated myelopathy showed the most. Expanded clones shared no identical CDR3 amino acid sequences across subjects, which suggested private TCR-beta repertoires in all groups.

This CDR3 has 14 amino acids. Germline CDR1 and CDR2: SNHLY and FYNNEI. Trimming took 6 bases from V and 5 from J, leaving 16 bases between them. A single run covered 15-18 subjects with over 190 million TCR-beta sequences. Using its own MiXCR run on the 5' RACE reads, TCRdb lists one record per CDR3 protein. The sample consists of roughly 100,000 distinct CDR3 sequences, roughly 10% of them appearing once. This sample's time point: longitudinal time-point 3. This clonotype was recorded many times. Its antigen is currently unknown. The receptor was derived from a female donor with HTLV-1-associated myelopathy (HAM/TSP). This chain connects TRBV2 to TRBJ2-5, with D perhaps being TRBD1 or TRBD2 (5 bases each). The sample consisted of PBMCs. CDR3 protein: CASSPLTGQETQYF. The CDR3 region has the DNA TGTGCCAGCAGCCCATTGACGGGGCAGGAGACCCAGTACTTC. Drawing the rest from reference TRBV2 and TRBJ2-5, the complete variable domain is EPEVTQTPSHQVTQMGQEVILRCVPISNHLYFYWYRQILGQKVEFLVSFYNNEISEKSEIFDDQFSVERPDGSNFTLKIRSTKLEDSAMYFCASSPLTGQETQYFGPGTRLLVL.